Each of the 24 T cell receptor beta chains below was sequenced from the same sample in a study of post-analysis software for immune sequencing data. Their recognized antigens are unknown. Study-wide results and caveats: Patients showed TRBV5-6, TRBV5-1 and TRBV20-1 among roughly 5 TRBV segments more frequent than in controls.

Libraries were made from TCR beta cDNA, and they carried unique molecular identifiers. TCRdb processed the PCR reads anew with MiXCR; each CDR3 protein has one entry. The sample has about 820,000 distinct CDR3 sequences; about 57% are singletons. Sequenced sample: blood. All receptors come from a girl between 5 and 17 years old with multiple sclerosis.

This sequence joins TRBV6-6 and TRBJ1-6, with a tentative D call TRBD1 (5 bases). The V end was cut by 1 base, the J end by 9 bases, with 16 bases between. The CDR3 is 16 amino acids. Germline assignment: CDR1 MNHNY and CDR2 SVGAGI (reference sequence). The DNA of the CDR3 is TGTGCCAGCAGTTACTTCCGGGAAGGGGCGGGTTCACCCCTCCACTTT. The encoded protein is CASSYFREGAGSPLHF.

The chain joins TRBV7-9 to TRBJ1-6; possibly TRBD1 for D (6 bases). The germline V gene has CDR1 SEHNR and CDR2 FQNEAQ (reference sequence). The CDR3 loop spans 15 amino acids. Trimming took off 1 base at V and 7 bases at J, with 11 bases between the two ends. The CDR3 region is CASSLGTGANSPLHF. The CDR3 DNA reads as TGTGCCAGCAGCTTAGGGACGGGGGCAAATTCACCCCTCCACTTT. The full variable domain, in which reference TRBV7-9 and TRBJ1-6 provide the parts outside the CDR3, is DTGVSQNPRHKITKRGQNVTFRCDPISEHNRLYWYRQTLGQGPEFLTYFQNEAQLEKSRLLSDRFSAERPKGSFSTLEIQRTEQGDSAMYLCASSLGTGANSPLHFGNGTRLTVT.

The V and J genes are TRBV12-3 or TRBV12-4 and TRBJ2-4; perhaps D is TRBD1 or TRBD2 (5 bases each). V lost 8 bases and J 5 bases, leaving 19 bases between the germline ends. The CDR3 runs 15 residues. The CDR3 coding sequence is TGTGCCAGCGGCCCTGCGCGAGGGGCCCAAAACATTCAGTACTTC. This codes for CASGPARGAQNIQYF.

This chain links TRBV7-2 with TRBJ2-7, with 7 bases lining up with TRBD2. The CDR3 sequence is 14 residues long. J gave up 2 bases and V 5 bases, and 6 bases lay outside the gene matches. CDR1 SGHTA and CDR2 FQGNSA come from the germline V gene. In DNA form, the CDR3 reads TGTGCCAGCAGCAATCAGCGGGGCGCCTACGAGCAGTACTTC. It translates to CASSNQRGAYEQYF.

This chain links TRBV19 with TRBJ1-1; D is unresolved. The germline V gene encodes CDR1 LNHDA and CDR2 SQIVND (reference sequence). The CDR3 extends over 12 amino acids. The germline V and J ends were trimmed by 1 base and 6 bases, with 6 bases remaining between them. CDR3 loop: CASSIGGSEAFF. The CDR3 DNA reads TGTGCCAGTAGTATAGGAGGGTCTGAAGCTTTCTTT.

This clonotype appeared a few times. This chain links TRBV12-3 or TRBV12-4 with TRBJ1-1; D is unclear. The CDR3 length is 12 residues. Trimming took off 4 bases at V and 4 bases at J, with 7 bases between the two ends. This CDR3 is CASSWLGTEAFF. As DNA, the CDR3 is TGTGCCAGCAGTTGGTTGGGCACTGAAGCTTTCTTT.

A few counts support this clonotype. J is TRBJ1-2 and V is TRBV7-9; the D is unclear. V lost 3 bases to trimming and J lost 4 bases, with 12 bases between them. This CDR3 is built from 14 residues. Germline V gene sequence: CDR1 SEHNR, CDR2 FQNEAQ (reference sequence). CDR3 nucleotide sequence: TGTGCCAGCAGCTTCCACACAGAGGTCTATGGCTACACCTTC. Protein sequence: CASSFHTEVYGYTF.

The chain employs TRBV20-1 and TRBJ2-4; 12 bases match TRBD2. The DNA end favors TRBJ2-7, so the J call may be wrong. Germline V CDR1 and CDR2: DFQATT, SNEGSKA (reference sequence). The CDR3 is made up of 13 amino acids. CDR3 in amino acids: CSVNGLAGSEQYF. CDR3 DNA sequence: TGCAGTGTTAACGGACTAGCGGGAAGCGAGCAGTACTTC.

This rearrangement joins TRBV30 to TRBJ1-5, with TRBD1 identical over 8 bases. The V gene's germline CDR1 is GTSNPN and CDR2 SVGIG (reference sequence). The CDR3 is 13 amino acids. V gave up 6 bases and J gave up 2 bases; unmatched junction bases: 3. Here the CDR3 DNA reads TGTGCCTGCACGGACAGGGGCAATCAGCCCCAGCATTTT. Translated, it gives CACTDRGNQPQHF.

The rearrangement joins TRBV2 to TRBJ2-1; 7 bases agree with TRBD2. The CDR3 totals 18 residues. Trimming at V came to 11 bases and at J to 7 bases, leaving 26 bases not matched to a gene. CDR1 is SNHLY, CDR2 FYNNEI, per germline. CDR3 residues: CAGSLLWRERSLVNEQFF. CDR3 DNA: TGTGCCGGCTCTCTGCTCTGGCGGGAGAGGTCGTTAGTGAATGAGCAGTTCTTC.

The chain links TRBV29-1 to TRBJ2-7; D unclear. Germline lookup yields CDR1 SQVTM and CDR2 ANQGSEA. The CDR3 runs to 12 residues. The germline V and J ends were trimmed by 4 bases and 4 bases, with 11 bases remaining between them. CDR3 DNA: TGCAGCGTTGTAGCAGTGTCATACGAGCAGTACTTC. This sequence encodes CSVVAVSYEQYF.

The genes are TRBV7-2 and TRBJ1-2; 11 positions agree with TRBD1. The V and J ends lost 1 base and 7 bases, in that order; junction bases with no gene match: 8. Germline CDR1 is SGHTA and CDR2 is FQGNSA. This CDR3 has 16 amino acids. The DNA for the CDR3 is TGTGCCAGCAGCTTAGGGACAGGGGGCCCCTCATTTGGCTACACCTTC. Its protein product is CASSLGTGGPSFGYTF.

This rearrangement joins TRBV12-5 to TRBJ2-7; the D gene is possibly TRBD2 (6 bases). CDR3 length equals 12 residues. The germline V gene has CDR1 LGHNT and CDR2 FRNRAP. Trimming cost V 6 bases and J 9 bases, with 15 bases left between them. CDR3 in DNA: TGTGCTAGTGGGTCGGAGGGCCCCGGGCAGTACTTC. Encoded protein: CASGSEGPGQYF. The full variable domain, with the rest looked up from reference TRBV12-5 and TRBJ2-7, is DARVTQTPRHKVTEMGQEVTMRCQPILGHNTVFWYRQTMMQGLELLAYFRNRAPLDDSGMPKDRFSAEMPDATLATLKIQPSEPRDSAVYFCASGSEGPGQYFGPGTRLTVT.

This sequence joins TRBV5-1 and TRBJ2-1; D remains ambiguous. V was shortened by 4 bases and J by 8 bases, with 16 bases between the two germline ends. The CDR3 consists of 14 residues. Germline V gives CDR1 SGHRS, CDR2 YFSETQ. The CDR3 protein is CASSLRMGGDEQFF. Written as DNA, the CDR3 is TGCGCCAGCAGCCTCCGGATGGGTGGTGATGAGCAGTTCTTC.

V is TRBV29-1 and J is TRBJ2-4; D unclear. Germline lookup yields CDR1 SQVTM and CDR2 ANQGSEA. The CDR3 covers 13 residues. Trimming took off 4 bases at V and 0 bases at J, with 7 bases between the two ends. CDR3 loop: CSVVLVAKNIQYF. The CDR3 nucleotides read TGCAGCGTTGTGTTAGTAGCCAAAAACATTCAGTACTTC.

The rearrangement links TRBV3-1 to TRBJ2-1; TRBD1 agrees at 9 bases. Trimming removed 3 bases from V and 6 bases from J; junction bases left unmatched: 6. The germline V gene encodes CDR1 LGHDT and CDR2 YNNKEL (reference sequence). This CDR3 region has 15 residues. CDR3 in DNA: TGTGCCAGCAGCCAGTCCGGGACAGGGATCAATGAGCAGTTCTTC. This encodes CASSQSGTGINEQFF.

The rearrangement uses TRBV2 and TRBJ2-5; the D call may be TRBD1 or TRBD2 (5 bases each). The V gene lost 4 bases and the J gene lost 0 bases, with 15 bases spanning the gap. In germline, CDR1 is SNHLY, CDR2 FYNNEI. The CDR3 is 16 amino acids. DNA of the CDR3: TGTGCCAGCAGTGTAGGGGCGCCCGGGGACCAAGAGACCCAGTACTTC. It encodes CASSVGAPGDQETQYF.

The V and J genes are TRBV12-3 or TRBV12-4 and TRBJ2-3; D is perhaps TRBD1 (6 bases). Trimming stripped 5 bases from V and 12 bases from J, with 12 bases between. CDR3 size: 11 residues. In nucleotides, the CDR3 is TGTGCCAGCAGTAAACCGGGACACCAGTATTTT. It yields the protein CASSKPGHQYF.

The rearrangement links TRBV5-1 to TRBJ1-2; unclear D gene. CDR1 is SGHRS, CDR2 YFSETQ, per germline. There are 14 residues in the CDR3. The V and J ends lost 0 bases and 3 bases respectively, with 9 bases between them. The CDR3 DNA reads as TGCGCCAGCAGCTTGGAGGCAGGACACTATGGCTACACCTTC. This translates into CASSLEAGHYGYTF. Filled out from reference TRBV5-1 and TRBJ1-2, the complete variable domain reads KAGVTQTPRYLIKTRGQQVTLSCSPISGHRSVSWYQQTPGQGLQFLFEYFSETQRNKGNFPGRFSGRQFSNSRSEMNVSTLELGDSALYLCASSLEAGHYGYTFGSGTRLTVV.

This chain's CDR3 is CASSFFRLGGASYEQYF. DNA for the CDR3: TGTGCCAGCAGCTTTTTCAGGCTGGGGGGGGCCTCCTACGAGCAGTACTTC. The chain recombines TRBV7-2 with TRBJ2-7, with TRBD2 as a possible D gene (7 bases). Looked up from germline, CDR1 is SGHTA and CDR2 is FQGNSA. Trimming took off 3 bases at V and 0 bases at J, with 18 bases between the two ends. This CDR3 is 17 amino acids long. Looking up the rest from reference TRBV7-2 and TRBJ2-7 gives the full variable domain: GAGVSQSPSNKVTEKGKDVELRCDPISGHTALYWYRQSLGQGLEFLIYFQGNSAPDKSGLPSDRFSAERTGGSVSTLTIQRTQQEDSAVYLCASSFFRLGGASYEQYFGPGTRLTVT.

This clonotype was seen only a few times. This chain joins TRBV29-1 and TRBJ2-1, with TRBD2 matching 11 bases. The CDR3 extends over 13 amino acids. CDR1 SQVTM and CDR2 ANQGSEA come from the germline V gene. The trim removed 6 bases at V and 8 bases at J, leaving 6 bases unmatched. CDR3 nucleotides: TGCAGCGTCGTAGCGGGAGGGCGAGATGAGCAGTTCTTC. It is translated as CSVVAGGRDEQFF.

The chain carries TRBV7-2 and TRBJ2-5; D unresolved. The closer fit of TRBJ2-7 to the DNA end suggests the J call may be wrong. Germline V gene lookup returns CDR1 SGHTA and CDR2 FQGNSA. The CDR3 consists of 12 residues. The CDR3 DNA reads TGTGCCAGCAGCTTATCTGTTGGCGAGCAGTACTTC. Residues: CASSLSVGEQYF.

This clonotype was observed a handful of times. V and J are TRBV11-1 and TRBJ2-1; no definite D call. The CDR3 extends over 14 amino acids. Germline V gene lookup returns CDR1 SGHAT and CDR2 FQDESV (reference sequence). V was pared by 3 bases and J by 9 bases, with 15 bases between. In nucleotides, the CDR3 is TGTGCCAGCAGCTTCGGTGGTCCCTGGGGTGAGCAGTTCTTC. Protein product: CASSFGGPWGEQFF.

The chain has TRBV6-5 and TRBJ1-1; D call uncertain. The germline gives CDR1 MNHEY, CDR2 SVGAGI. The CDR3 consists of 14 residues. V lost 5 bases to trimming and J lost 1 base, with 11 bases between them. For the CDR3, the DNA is TGTGCCAGCAGTCGACGACGAGGGAACACTGAAGCTTTCTTT. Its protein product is CASSRRRGNTEAFF.